The next 15 T cell receptor beta chains were all read from a single sample in a study of T-cell memory formation after mild COVID-19. TCRdb ran MiXCR on the 5' RACE reads and lists one entry per CDR3 protein. In the table there are some 130,000 distinct CDR3 sequences, 20% to 25% of which are singletons. Sample: PBMCs or a T cell subset sorted from them (not recorded which). The receptors here all came from an adult woman who had mild COVID-19 (a few samples of this study predate the infection). Cell type and time point are not known.

This clonotype was observed a handful of times. The chain joins TRBV7-9 to TRBJ2-7, with D possibly being TRBD1 (6 bases). Germline CDR1 SEHNR, CDR2 FQNEAQ (reference sequence). This CDR3 is built from 14 residues. V shed 2 bases and J shed 6 bases, with 14 bases lying between them. The DNA for the CDR3 is TGTGCCAGCAGCTTACGTGGTACAGGGTCCGAGCAGTACTTC. Its translation is CASSLRGTGSEQYF.

The chain recombines TRBV9 with TRBJ2-3; unclear D gene. Germline lookup yields CDR1 SGDLS and CDR2 YYNGEE. The CDR3 covers 13 residues. V was pared by 3 bases and J by 2 bases, with 7 bases between. The CDR3 loop is CASSADPTDTQYF. In DNA, the CDR3 is TGTGCCAGCAGCGCGGACCCCACAGATACGCAGTATTTT.

This clonotype has only a few counts. CDR3 nucleotide sequence: TGTGCCATCGGTTTGGGTGGGCCCACTGAAGCTTTCTTT. It codes for CAIGLGGPTEAFF. The rearrangement uses TRBV10-3 and TRBJ1-1; no definite D call. The V gene's germline CDR1 is ENHRY and CDR2 SYGVKD. CDR3 size: 13 residues. V was cut by 8 bases and J by 4 bases, with 14 bases left in between.

Written as DNA, the CDR3 is TGCAGTGCTAGAGAGCCGTTGGCAGATACGCAGTATTTT. Encoded protein: CSAREPLADTQYF. The V gene is TRBV20-1, the J gene TRBJ2-3; D is uncertain. CDR1 is DFQATT and CDR2 is SNEGSKA in the germline V gene (reference sequence). The germline V and J ends were trimmed by 0 bases and 4 bases, with 8 bases remaining between them. This CDR3 has 13 amino acids.

The V and J genes are TRBV7-6 and TRBJ1-1; D possibly corresponds to TRBD1 (6 bases). The CDR3 length is 15 residues. CDR1 is SGHVS, CDR2 FNYEAQ, per germline. V was clipped by 4 bases and J by 0 bases, with 12 bases between them. CDR3 amino acids: CASSSRDTMNTEAFF. CDR3 coding DNA: TGTGCCAGCAGCTCCCGGGACACTATGAACACTGAAGCTTTCTTT.

V gene TRBV18 combines with J gene TRBJ1-5, with TRBD1 identical over 10 bases. The CDR3 loop spans 19 amino acids. Germline V gives CDR1 KGHSH, CDR2 LQKENI. After removal of 3 bases from V and 0 bases from J, the junction contained 11 bases not matched to a gene. CDR3 sequence (DNA): TGTGCCAGCTCACCGACAGGGGGCCACGTAGTCTATAGCAATCAGCCCCAGCATTTT. Protein sequence: CASSPTGGHVVYSNQPQHF.

The chain is built from TRBV6-5 and TRBJ2-3, with TRBD2 matching over 8 bases. In germline, CDR1 is MNHEY, CDR2 SVGAGI. The trim removed 0 bases at V and 2 bases at J, leaving 7 bases unmatched. This CDR3 contains 17 residues. This CDR3 is CASSYSPGTSVTDTQYF. The CDR3 nucleotides are TGTGCCAGCAGTTACTCGCCCGGGACTAGTGTCACAGATACGCAGTATTTT.

J is TRBJ1-4 and V is TRBV6-5, with D tentatively TRBD1 (5 bases). Germline CDR1 reads MNHEY; CDR2 reads SVGAGI. Trimming took off 6 bases at V and 8 bases at J, with 16 bases between the two ends. The CDR3 contains 14 residues. The DNA of the CDR3 is TGTGCCAGCAGCCCACAGTGGGGCAACGAAAAACTGTTTTTT. Encoded protein: CASSPQWGNEKLFF.

The chain joins TRBV9 to TRBJ2-1; a possible D gene is TRBD2 (5 bases). Germline V gives CDR1 SGDLS, CDR2 YYNGEE. CDR3 length equals 15 residues. V was trimmed by 0 bases and J by 8 bases, leaving 15 bases between them. For the CDR3, the DNA is TGTGCCAGCAGCGTAGCTACTGGAGGCCCGGATGAGCAGTTCTTC. Protein product: CASSVATGGPDEQFF.

This clonotype was observed a few times. The chain joins TRBV9 to TRBJ1-2, with 7 bases fitting TRBD1. With V trimmed by 0 bases and J by 3 bases, 5 bases remained unmatched. The CDR3 is 15 residues long. Germline CDR1 reads SGDLS; CDR2 reads YYNGEE. This chain's CDR3 is CASSVEGATDYGYTF. The CDR3 region has the DNA TGTGCCAGCAGCGTAGAGGGGGCTACGGACTATGGCTACACCTTC. Using reference TRBV9 and TRBJ1-2 for the parts outside the CDR3, the full variable domain is DSGVTQTPKHLITATGQRVTLRCSPRSGDLSVYWYQQSLDQGLQFLIQYYNGEERAKGNILERFSAQQFPDLHSELNLSSLELGDSALYFCASSVEGATDYGYTFGSGTRLTVV.

The genes are TRBV20-1 and TRBJ2-7; 11 bases agree with TRBD2. The CDR3 extends over 14 amino acids. Germline values: CDR1 DFQATT, CDR2 SNEGSKA (reference sequence). V shed 3 bases, J shed 3 bases, and the junction held 4 bases outside the gene matches. The CDR3 here is CSARGLADRYEQYF. CDR3 bases: TGCAGTGCTAGGGGACTAGCGGATCGCTACGAGCAGTACTTC.

This chain uses TRBV5-1 with TRBJ2-1, with 8 bases that match TRBD2. The junction had 16 bases not matched to a gene; V was cut back by 6 bases and J by 2 bases. CDR1 is SGHRS and CDR2 is YFSETQ in the germline V gene. The CDR3 consists of 18 residues. CDR3 sequence: CASTPAWRQLAAYNEQFF. DNA for the CDR3: TGCGCCAGCACCCCTGCCTGGAGGCAACTAGCGGCCTACAATGAGCAGTTCTTC.

This clonotype came up a few times. This chain connects TRBV4-1 to TRBJ2-5; D is possibly TRBD1 or TRBD2 (5 bases each). From germline, CDR1 is MGHRA and CDR2 YSYEKL. CDR3 length: 15 amino acids. The V and J ends lost 0 bases and 0 bases respectively, with 8 bases between them. CDR3 loop: CASSQDREYQETQYF. In DNA, the CDR3 is TGCGCCAGCAGCCAAGACAGGGAGTACCAAGAGACCCAGTACTTC.

The chain couples TRBV12-3 or TRBV12-4 to TRBJ1-1, with D hard to call. Trimming cost V 3 bases and J 7 bases, with 12 bases left between them. The CDR3 totals 13 residues. The CDR3 protein is CASSFRALDEAFF. Here the CDR3 DNA reads TGTGCCAGCAGTTTTCGGGCACTGGATGAAGCTTTCTTT.

The genes are TRBV7-9 and TRBJ2-1; TRBD1 might be the D (5 bases). Trimming stripped 4 bases from V and 1 base from J, with 8 bases between. Germline V gene sequence: CDR1 SEHNR, CDR2 FQNEAQ (reference sequence). There are 14 residues in the CDR3. CDR3 DNA sequence: TGTGCCAGCAGCTCCAGGGTTTCCTACAATGAGCAGTTCTTC. It yields the protein CASSSRVSYNEQFF. Together with reference TRBV7-9 and TRBJ2-1, the CDR3 gives the full variable domain: DTGVSQNPRHKITKRGQNVTFRCDPISEHNRLYWYRQTLGQGPEFLTYFQNEAQLEKSRLLSDRFSAERPKGSFSTLEIQRTEQGDSAMYLCASSSRVSYNEQFFGPGTRLTVL.